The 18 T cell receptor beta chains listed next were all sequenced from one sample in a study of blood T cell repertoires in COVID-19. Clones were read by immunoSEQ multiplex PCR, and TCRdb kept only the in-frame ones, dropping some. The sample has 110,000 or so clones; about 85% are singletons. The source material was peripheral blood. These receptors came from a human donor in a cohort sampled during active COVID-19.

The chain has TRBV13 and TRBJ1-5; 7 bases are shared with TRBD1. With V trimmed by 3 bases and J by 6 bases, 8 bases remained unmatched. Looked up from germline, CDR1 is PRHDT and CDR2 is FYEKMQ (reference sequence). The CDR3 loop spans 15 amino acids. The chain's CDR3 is CASSFVDRDVQPQHF. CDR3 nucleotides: TGTGCCAGCAGCTTTGTCGACAGGGATGTTCAGCCCCAGCATTTT.

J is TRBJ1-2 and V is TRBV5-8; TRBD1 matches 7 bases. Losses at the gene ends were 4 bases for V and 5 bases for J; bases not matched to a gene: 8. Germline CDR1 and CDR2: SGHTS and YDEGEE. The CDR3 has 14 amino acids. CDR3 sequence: CASSGGTAIYGYTF. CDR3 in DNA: TGTGCCAGCAGCGGCGGGACAGCAATTTATGGCTACACCTTC.

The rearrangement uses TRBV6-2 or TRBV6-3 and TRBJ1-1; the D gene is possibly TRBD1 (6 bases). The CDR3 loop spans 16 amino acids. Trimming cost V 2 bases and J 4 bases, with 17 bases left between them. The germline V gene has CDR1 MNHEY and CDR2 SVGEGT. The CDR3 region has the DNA TGTGCCAGCAGTTACCCATGGACAGCCCGGGCCACTGAAGCTTTCTTT. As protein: CASSYPWTARATEAFF.

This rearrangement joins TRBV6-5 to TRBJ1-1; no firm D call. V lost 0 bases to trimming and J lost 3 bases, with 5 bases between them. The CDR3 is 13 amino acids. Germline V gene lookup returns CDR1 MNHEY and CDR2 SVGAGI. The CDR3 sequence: CASSYSADTEAFF. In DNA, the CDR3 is TGTGCCAGCAGTTACTCGGCGGACACTGAAGCTTTCTTT.

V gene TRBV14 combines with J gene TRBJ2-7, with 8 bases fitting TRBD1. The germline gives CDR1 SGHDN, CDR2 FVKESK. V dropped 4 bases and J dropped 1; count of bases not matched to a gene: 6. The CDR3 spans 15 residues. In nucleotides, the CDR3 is TGTGCCAGCAGCCTTGGGACAGGATTTTCCTACGAGCAGTACTTC. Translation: CASSLGTGFSYEQYF.

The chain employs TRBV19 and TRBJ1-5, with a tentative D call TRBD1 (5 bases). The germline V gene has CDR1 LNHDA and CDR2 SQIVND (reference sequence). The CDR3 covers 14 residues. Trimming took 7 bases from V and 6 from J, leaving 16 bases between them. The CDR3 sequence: CASTPGLRIQPQHF. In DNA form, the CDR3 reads TGTGCCAGTACCCCAGGGCTGAGGATTCAGCCCCAGCATTTT.

The CDR3 reads CASSPLTGLDEAFF. The CDR3 DNA reads TGTGCCAGCAGCCCTTTAACAGGGTTAGATGAAGCTTTCTTT. This chain uses TRBV3-1 (or the pseudogene TRBV3-2) with TRBJ1-1, with TRBD1 as a possible D gene (6 bases). Germline V gene lookup returns CDR1 LGHDT and CDR2 YNNKEL (reference sequence). This CDR3 comprises 14 residues. V lost 4 bases and J lost 7, with 16 bases in between.

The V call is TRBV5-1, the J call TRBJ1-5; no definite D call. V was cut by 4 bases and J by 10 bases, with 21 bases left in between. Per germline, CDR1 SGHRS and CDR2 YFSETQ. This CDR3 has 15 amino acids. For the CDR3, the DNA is TGCGCCAGCAGCCTAGCGGGGTCCGCGGAGAGTCCCCAGCATTTT. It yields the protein CASSLAGSAESPQHF.

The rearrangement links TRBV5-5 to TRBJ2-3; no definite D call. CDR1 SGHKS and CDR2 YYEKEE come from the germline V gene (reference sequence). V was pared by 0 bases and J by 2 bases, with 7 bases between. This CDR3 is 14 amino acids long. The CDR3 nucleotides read TGTGCCAGCAGCTTGGGTGACTCCACAGATACGCAGTATTTT. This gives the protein CASSLGDSTDTQYF.

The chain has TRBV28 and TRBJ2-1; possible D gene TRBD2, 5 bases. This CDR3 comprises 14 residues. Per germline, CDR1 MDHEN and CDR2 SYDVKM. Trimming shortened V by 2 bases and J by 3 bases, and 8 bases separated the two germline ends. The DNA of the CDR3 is TGTGCCAGCAGTTTAGGAGGCCACTACAATGAGCAGTTCTTC. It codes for CASSLGGHYNEQFF.

The CDR3 nucleotides are TGCGCCAGCAGCCACGATAATCACTACACTGAAGCTTTCTTT. It yields the protein CASSHDNHYTEAFF. The rearrangement links TRBV4-3 to TRBJ1-1; D is unclear. CDR3 length: 14 residues. Trimming left V 3 bases short and J 3 bases short, with 11 bases between. The germline V gene has CDR1 LGHNA and CDR2 YSLEER.

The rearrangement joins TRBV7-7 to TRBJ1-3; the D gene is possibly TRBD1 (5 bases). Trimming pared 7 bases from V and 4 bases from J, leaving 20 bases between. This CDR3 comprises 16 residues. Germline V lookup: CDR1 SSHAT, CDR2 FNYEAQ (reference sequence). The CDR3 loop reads CASINPGLLMGNTIYF. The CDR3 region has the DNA TGTGCCAGCATCAACCCAGGGCTTCTAATGGGAAACACCATATATTTT. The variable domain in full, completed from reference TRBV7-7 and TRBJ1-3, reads GAGVSQSPRYKVTKRGQDVTLRCDPISSHATLYWYQQALGQGPEFLTYFNYEAQPDKSGLPSDRFSAERPEGSISTLTIQRTEQRDSAMYRCASINPGLLMGNTIYFGEGSWLTVV.

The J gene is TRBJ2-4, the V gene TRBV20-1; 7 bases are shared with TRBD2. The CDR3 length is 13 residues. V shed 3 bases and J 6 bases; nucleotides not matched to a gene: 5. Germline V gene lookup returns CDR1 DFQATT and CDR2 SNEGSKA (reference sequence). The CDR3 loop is CSASIAGRNIQYF. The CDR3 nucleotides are TGCAGTGCTAGTATAGCGGGTAGAAACATTCAGTACTTC.

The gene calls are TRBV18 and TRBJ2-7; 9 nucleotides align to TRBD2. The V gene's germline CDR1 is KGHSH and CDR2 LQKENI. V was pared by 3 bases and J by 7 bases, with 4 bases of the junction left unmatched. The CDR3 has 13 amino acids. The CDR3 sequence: CASSPSGGTEQYF. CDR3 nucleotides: TGTGCCAGCTCACCTAGCGGGGGAACGGAGCAGTACTTC.

The CDR3 spells CASSRQGSNQPQHF. The CDR3 coding sequence is TGTGCCAGCAGCCGACAGGGCAGCAATCAGCCCCAGCATTTT. The chain employs TRBV5-5 and TRBJ1-5; TRBD1 matches 7 bases. CDR3 length: 14 amino acids. V lost 4 bases and J lost 1; bases outside the gene matches: 2. Germline loops: CDR1 SGHKS, CDR2 YYEKEE (reference sequence).

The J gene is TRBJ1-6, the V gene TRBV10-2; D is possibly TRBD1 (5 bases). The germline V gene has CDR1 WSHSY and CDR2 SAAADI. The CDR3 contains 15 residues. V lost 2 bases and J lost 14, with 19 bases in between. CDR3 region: CASSEPDRGILALHF. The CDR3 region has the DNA TGCGCCAGCAGTGAGCCTGACAGAGGAATTCTGGCCCTCCACTTT.

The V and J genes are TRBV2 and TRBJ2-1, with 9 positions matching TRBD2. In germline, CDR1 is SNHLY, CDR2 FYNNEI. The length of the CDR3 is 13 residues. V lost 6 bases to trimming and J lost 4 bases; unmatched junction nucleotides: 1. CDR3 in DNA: TGTGCCAGCAGGAGCGGGGGGTACAATGAGCAGTTCTTC. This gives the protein CASRSGGYNEQFF.

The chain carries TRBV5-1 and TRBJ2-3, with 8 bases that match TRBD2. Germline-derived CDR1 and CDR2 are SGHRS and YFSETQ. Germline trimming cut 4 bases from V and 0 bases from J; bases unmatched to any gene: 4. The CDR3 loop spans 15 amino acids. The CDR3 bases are TGCGCCAGCAGCAGGGCGGGGGGTAGCACAGATACGCAGTATTTT. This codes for CASSRAGGSTDTQYF.